What follows are 17 T cell receptor beta chains derived from one specimen sequenced in a study of CD8 T cells in ankylosing spondylitis. Via MiXCR, TCRdb re-called the 5' RACE reads, giving one row per CDR3 protein. The table shows about 240,000 distinct CDR3 sequences, with around 7.8% occurring only once. Sequenced material: blood, either unsorted or a sorted T cell fraction (not recorded which). These TCRs come from a male donor with ankylosing spondylitis or in good health (not recorded which).

This clonotype came up many times. V and J are TRBV7-9 and TRBJ2-1; D gene unclear. Germline V lookup: CDR1 SEHNR, CDR2 FQNEAQ (reference sequence). V was shortened by 2 bases and J by 6 bases, with 8 bases between the two germline ends. The length of the CDR3 is 13 residues. DNA of the CDR3: TGTGCCAGCAGCTTATATCTTCGCAATGAGCAGTTCTTC. Its protein product is CASSLYLRNEQFF.

This clonotype was picked up many times. V and J are TRBV5-1 and TRBJ1-1; a weak D match, TRBD1 (6 bases). This CDR3 has 16 amino acids. Deletions cut 2 bases from V and 0 bases from J, with 14 bases between. From germline, CDR1 is SGHRS and CDR2 YFSETQ. CDR3 coding DNA: TGCGCCAGCAGCTTAGGGACACCGACCATGAACACTGAAGCTTTCTTT. Encoded protein: CASSLGTPTMNTEAFF.

Ten or more counts support this clonotype. The V and J genes are TRBV27 and TRBJ2-6; D is perhaps TRBD1 (5 bases). The germline V gene encodes CDR1 MNHEY and CDR2 SMNVEV (reference sequence). The germline V and J ends were trimmed by 6 bases and 1 base, with 16 bases remaining between them. CDR3 length: 17 residues. The CDR3 loop is CASRERGSQSGANVLTF. The DNA of the CDR3 is TGTGCCAGCAGGGAAAGGGGATCCCAATCTGGGGCCAACGTCCTGACTTTC.

The sample holds a few counts of this clonotype. This chain's CDR3 is CASSQDIQDTQYF. The CDR3 nucleotides are TGCGCCAGCAGCCAAGACATCCAAGATACGCAGTATTTT. The J gene is TRBJ2-3, the V gene TRBV4-3; no definite D call. The germline V gene has CDR1 LGHNA and CDR2 YSLEER. This CDR3 has 13 amino acids. V was pared by 0 bases and J by 5 bases, with 6 bases between.

This clonotype was seen ten or more times. The rearrangement uses TRBV12-3 or TRBV12-4 and TRBJ2-3; 10 nucleotides align to TRBD2. With V trimmed by 6 bases and J by 3 bases, 9 bases remained unmatched. The CDR3 loop spans 16 amino acids. This chain's CDR3 is CASSLSGGAATDTQYF. DNA of the CDR3: TGTGCCAGCAGCCTGAGCGGGGGGGCAGCGACAGATACGCAGTATTTT.

This clonotype occurred many times. This sequence joins TRBV7-8 and TRBJ2-3; D uncertain. The CDR3 has 12 residues. Germline V gene sequence: CDR1 SGHVS, CDR2 FQNEAQ. Trimming removed 5 bases at V and 2 bases at J, with 5 bases between. CDR3 in amino acids: CASSRYTDTQYF. The CDR3 nucleotides read TGTGCCAGCAGCAGGTACACAGATACGCAGTATTTT.

In this sample, this clonotype turned up many times. This chain uses TRBV9 with TRBJ2-3, with D uncertain. The CDR3 has 13 amino acids. V was shortened by 3 bases and J by 2 bases, with 7 bases between the two germline ends. Germline V gives CDR1 SGDLS, CDR2 YYNGEE. As DNA, the CDR3 is TGTGCCAGCAGCGCCAAAAACACAGATACGCAGTATTTT. Protein product: CASSAKNTDTQYF.

This clonotype was counted ten times or more. The V call is TRBV7-2, the J call TRBJ1-1; D uncertain. This CDR3 region has 15 residues. Trimming left V 1 base short and J 4 bases short, with 13 bases between. Germline CDR1 is SGHTA and CDR2 is FQGNSA. This chain's CDR3 is CASSLVAGPSTEAFF. The CDR3 DNA reads TGTGCCAGCAGCTTAGTGGCAGGCCCCTCCACTGAAGCTTTCTTT.

This clonotype has a count of ten or more. The chain recombines TRBV5-1 with TRBJ1-1; no reliable D call. The V and J ends lost 4 bases and 1 base respectively, with 11 bases between them. The V gene's germline CDR1 is SGHRS and CDR2 YFSETQ. The CDR3 spans 14 residues. The CDR3 DNA sequence: TGCGCCAGCAGCCCCCTTCGACCGAACACTGAAGCTTTCTTT. Translation gives CASSPLRPNTEAFF.

This clonotype showed up many times. V gene TRBV18 combines with J gene TRBJ2-3; 7 bases line up with TRBD2. The trim removed 9 bases at V and 4 bases at J, leaving 7 bases unmatched. Germline CDR1 reads KGHSH; CDR2 reads LQKENI. The CDR3 contains 13 residues. The CDR3 nucleotides are TGTGCCAGTTCCGCGGGAGCGGCAGATACGCAGTATTTT. This encodes CASSAGAADTQYF.

This clonotype was seen at least ten times. J is TRBJ2-7 and V is TRBV5-1, with 7 bases aligning to TRBD1. V shed 4 bases and J 3 bases; nucleotides not matched to a gene: 4. There are 13 residues in the CDR3. Germline V lookup: CDR1 SGHRS, CDR2 YFSETQ. The CDR3, as DNA: TGCGCCAGCAGCCTGGGGACAGACTACGAGCAGTACTTC. As protein: CASSLGTDYEQYF.

This clonotype was counted many times. This rearrangement joins TRBV20-1 to TRBJ2-7; 7 nucleotides align to TRBD1. The germline V gene encodes CDR1 DFQATT and CDR2 SNEGSKA (reference sequence). The CDR3 spans 15 residues. V lost 2 bases, J lost 2 bases, and 9 bases stayed unmatched. The CDR3 nucleotides are TGCAGTGCTAGACGGGACAGCTTTTCCCCCTACGAGCAGTACTTC. It is translated as CSARRDSFSPYEQYF.

Many counts were recorded for this clonotype. The CDR3 is CASSLSNLDIQYF. In DNA form, the CDR3 reads TGTGCCAGCAGTTTATCAAATTTGGACATTCAGTACTTC. The chain couples TRBV12-3 or TRBV12-4 to TRBJ2-4; D not certain. V gave up 2 bases and J gave up 8 bases, with 10 bases separating them. This CDR3 spans 13 amino acids.

The rearrangement uses TRBV20-1 and TRBJ1-2; TRBD1 matches 9 bases. CDR1 and CDR2 (germline): DFQATT, SNEGSKA (reference sequence). The CDR3 totals 14 residues. J lost 2 bases, V lost 3 bases, and 4 bases had no gene match. CDR3 DNA: TGCAGTGCTAGCCCGGGACAGGGAAACTATGGCTACACCTTC. Amino acid sequence: CSASPGQGNYGYTF.

In this sample, this clonotype turned up many times. This chain links TRBV6-1 with TRBJ1-2; no firm D call. This CDR3 contains 15 residues. Per germline, CDR1 MNHNS and CDR2 SASEGT. V dropped 7 bases and J dropped 0 bases, with 15 bases sitting between them. CDR3 sequence (DNA): TGTGCCAGCACCCCCGGAAGGGTCTCTAACTATGGCTACACCTTC. It yields the protein CASTPGRVSNYGYTF.

J is TRBJ2-7 and V is TRBV20-1; perhaps TRBD2 as D (6 bases). The CDR3 totals 14 residues. The V end was cut by 3 bases, the J end by 4 bases, with 16 bases between. Germline V gives CDR1 DFQATT, CDR2 SNEGSKA (reference sequence). The CDR3 here is CSASGGTSGYEQYF. CDR3 nucleotide sequence: TGCAGTGCTAGTGGCGGGACTTCGGGATACGAGCAGTACTTC.

The sample holds many counts of this clonotype. This chain links TRBV5-1 with TRBJ2-7, with 9 bases lining up with TRBD1. The CDR3 consists of 14 residues. CDR1 and CDR2 from the germline V gene are SGHRS and YFSETQ. V gave up 0 bases and J gave up 9 bases; unmatched junction bases: 7. The CDR3 protein is CASSLGDRDPRQYF. The CDR3 coding sequence is TGCGCCAGCAGCTTGGGGGACAGGGATCCCCGGCAGTACTTC.